This is a list of T cell receptor beta chains from one sample in a study of T-cell reconstitution after alpha-beta-depleted transplantation in children. MiXCR, run by TCRdb on the PCR reads, gives a single entry per CDR3 protein. The sample holds 780,000 or so distinct CDR3 sequences, about 16% seen once. The specimen was PBMCs, mostly from graft donor cells, collected 360 days after TCRalphabeta/CD19-depleted stem cell transplant. Every receptor here comes from a male patient between 10 and 17 years old who had a stem cell transplant for acute lymphoblastic leukemia, so the T cells may come from the graft donor. Both conserved end residues are part of each CDR3. The D gene is left open where the match is weak. A row's size may be missing; if present it is once, few, many or a size class.

>TRBD2|TRBJ2-1|TRBV10-1|NA
TGCGCCAGCAGTGAGAGGAAGCTAGCGGGATCGGTGAATGAGCAGTTCTTC
CASSERKLAGSVNEQFF
>NA|TRBJ2-7|TRBV10-3|NA
TGTGCCATCAGTGAGTCTAGCGGACATCGATACGAGCAGTACTTC
CAISESSGHRYEQYF
>NA|TRBJ1-1|TRBV7-2|NA
TGTGCCAGCAGCTCACAGCTAATAGTCACTGAAGCTTTCTTT
CASSSQLIVTEAFF
>TRBD2|TRBJ2-5|TRBV2|NA
TGTGCCAGCAGTGCGCCTAGCGGAAAAGAGACCCAGTACTTC
CASSAPSGKETQYF
>NA|TRBJ1-5|TRBV20-1|NA
TGCAGTGCTAGAGCACCCAACCAGGGCAATCAGCCCCAGCATTTT
CSARAPNQGNQPQHF
>NA|TRBJ2-2|TRBV2|few
TGTGCCAGCAGTGATCGCACCCGGGCGTCCTTTGCTACAGTCACCGGGGAGCTGTTTTTT
CASSDRTRASFATVTGELFF
>NA|TRBJ2-1|TRBV5-1|few
TGCGCCAGCTCCTCTGCGGTAGGCTCCTACAATGAGCAGTTCTTC
CASSSAVGSYNEQFF
>TRBD1|TRBJ1-1|TRBV4-1|few
TGCGCCAGCAGCCAGCCTGGACAGGGATCCACTGAAGCTTTCTTT
CASSQPGQGSTEAFF
>TRBD1|TRBJ1-4|TRBV4-1|NA
TGCGCCAGCTGGGGACAGGGGAATGAAAAACTGTTTTTT
CASWGQGNEKLFF
>NA|TRBJ2-3|TRBV7-3|few
TGTGCCAGCAGCCCCGAGGGGCGCTCGACTAGCACAGATACGCAGTATTTT
CASSPEGRSTSTDTQYF
>TRBD2|TRBJ2-3|TRBV6-5|NA
TGTGCCAGCAGTTACTCGACTAGCGGGAGGCCAGATACGCAGTATTTT
CASSYSTSGRPDTQYF
>NA|TRBJ2-1|TRBV2|few
TGTGCCAGCAGCCGCAGGAGCTCCTACAATGAGCAGTTCTTC
CASSRRSSYNEQFF
>NA|TRBJ1-1|TRBV18|NA
TGTGCCAGCTCACGTACAGGGACCGATGACACTGAAGCTTTCTTT
CASSRTGTDDTEAFF
>TRBD2|TRBJ2-1|TRBV24-1|few
TGTGCCACCAGTGATTCCGGGAGGGCCGGTGGCGATGAGCAGTTCTTC
CATSDSGRAGGDEQFF
>NA|TRBJ2-5|TRBV7-6|NA
TGTGCCAGCAGCTTAGCCCCTGAGCGTTTTTCCCAGTACTTC
CASSLAPERFSQYF
>NA|TRBJ1-1|TRBV9|few
TGTGCCAGCAGCGTAGGGGGGGGGGACACTGAAGCTTTCTTT
CASSVGGGDTEAFF
>NA|TRBJ2-1|TRBV7-9|many
TGTGCCAGCACCCAGACAGTCTACAATGAGCAGTTCTTC
CASTQTVYNEQFF
>NA|TRBJ2-7|TRBV4-2|NA
TGTGCCAGCAGCCCCGGGCTCAGCGGCTCCTACGCCTACGAGCAGTACTTC
CASSPGLSGSYAYEQYF
>NA|TRBJ2-3|TRBV5-1|few
TGCGCCAGCAGCTTGGACAGCACAATCACAGATACGCAGTATTTT
CASSLDSTITDTQYF
>NA|TRBJ2-3|TRBV27|few
TGTGCCAGCAGTGCCCGACTGTCTACTAGCACAGATACGCAGTATTTT
CASSARLSTSTDTQYF
>TRBD1|TRBJ2-7|TRBV12-3/TRBV12-4|NA
TGTGCCAGCAGGCCGTCTCCGGGACAGGGGGTTTACGAGCAGTACTTC
CASRPSPGQGVYEQYF
>NA|TRBJ2-6|TRBV7-6|NA
TGTGCCAGCAGCTTGGATGAGAGCTCTGGGGCCAACGTCCTGACTTTC
CASSLDESSGANVLTF
>NA|TRBJ2-6|TRBV4-1|once
TGCGCCAGCAGCCGACCCCGGAGGGGGACTGGGGCCAACGTCCTGACTTTC
CASSRPRRGTGANVLTF
>NA|TRBJ2-1|TRBV14|NA
TGTGCCAGCGGGGACTTTCGGGCCAATGAGCAGTTCTTC
CASGDFRANEQFF
>NA|TRBJ2-2|TRBV12-3/TRBV12-4|NA
TGTGCCAGCAGCCGTGACCGGAACACCGGGGAGCTGTTTTTT
CASSRDRNTGELFF
>TRBD2|TRBJ2-5|TRBV5-1|many
TGCGCCAGCAGCTTGGGGGTATTGGGACTAGCGGTCCAAGAGACCCAGTACTTC
CASSLGVLGLAVQETQYF
>NA|TRBJ2-5|TRBV5-1|many
TGCGCCAGCAGCCCGGGCCCAACTCAAGAGACCCAGTACTTC
CASSPGPTQETQYF
>NA|TRBJ2-1|TRBV19|few
TGTGCCAACCCCGGCGGGGCCCCATCCTACAATGAGCAGTTCTTC
CANPGGAPSYNEQFF
>NA|TRBJ2-1|TRBV7-3|many
TGTGCCAGCAGCTTAAGAACGGGAGAATACAATGAGCAGTTCTTC
CASSLRTGEYNEQFF
>NA|TRBJ1-1|TRBV10-3|few
TGTGCCATCAGCCCGGGGGACGGGGCTTTCTTT
CAISPGDGAFF
>TRBD2|TRBJ2-1|TRBV4-1|NA
TGCGCCAGCAGAGTTAGGACTAGCGGGAGGGGGGATGAGCAGTTCTTC
CASRVRTSGRGDEQFF
>NA|TRBJ1-3|TRBV10-3|NA
TGTGCCATCTCTTACAGGCGTGGAAACACCATATATTTT
CAISYRRGNTIYF
>TRBD2|TRBJ2-5|TRBV5-5|few
TGTGCCAGCAGCTTGTTAACAGTGGTAGCGGGGGAGACCCAGTACTTC
CASSLLTVVAGETQYF
>TRBD1|TRBJ2-1|TRBV4-2|few
TGTGCCAGCAGCCAAGCCGCAGGGGGCGGGTACAATGAGCAGTTCTTC
CASSQAAGGGYNEQFF
>TRBD1|TRBJ1-4|TRBV12-3/TRBV12-4|NA
TGTGCCAGCAGACCGACAGGGTCTAATGAAAAACTGTTTTTT
CASRPTGSNEKLFF
>TRBD2|TRBJ2-1|TRBV7-6|NA
TGTGCCAGCAGCTGGAGACTAGCGAGAAACAATGAGCAGTTCTTC
CASSWRLARNNEQFF
>NA|TRBJ2-5|TRBV3-1|NA
TGTGCCAGCAGCCAACCTTCCACCAGGGGAGAAGAGACCCAGTACTTC
CASSQPSTRGEETQYF
>NA|TRBJ2-5|TRBV18|NA
TGTGCCAGCTCACCACCTAACTCCCCCCAAGAGACCCAGTACTTC
CASSPPNSPQETQYF
>NA|TRBJ2-2|TRBV27|few
TGTGCCAGCAGACCTTTCAGGGAGACCGGGGAGCTGTTTTTT
CASRPFRETGELFF
>TRBD2|TRBJ2-3|TRBV5-1|few
TGCGCCAGCAGGGTTCCTGGACTAGCGGGCCCGGATACGCAGTATTTT
CASRVPGLAGPDTQYF
>NA|TRBJ2-1|TRBV18|few
TGTGCCAGCTCATCCCGGGACACGTACTACAATGAGCAGTTCTTC
CASSSRDTYYNEQFF
>TRBD2|TRBJ2-7|TRBV11-2|NA
TGTGCCAGCAGCTTAGATTGGAGGCTAGCGGGGTACGAGCAGTACTTC
CASSLDWRLAGYEQYF
>NA|TRBJ1-5|TRBV20-1|few
TGCAGTGCTCGCCCCCCAGCAATAGGGGGTGGTCAGCCCCAGCATTTT
CSARPPAIGGGQPQHF
>TRBD1|TRBJ1-1|TRBV18|NA
TGTGCCAGCTCACCATGGCCACCGGGACAGGGGGTACAGGCTGCTGAAGCTTTCTTT
CASSPWPPGQGVQAAEAFF
>NA|TRBJ2-7|TRBV12-3/TRBV12-4|few
TGTGCCAGCAGTTTCGAATTTCACAGGCAGTACTTC
CASSFEFHRQYF
>TRBD2|TRBJ2-1|TRBV24-1|NA
TGTGCCACCAGTGATCGAACTAGCGGGAGGGCCGAGTATGAGCAGTTCTTC
CATSDRTSGRAEYEQFF
>TRBD1|TRBJ2-5|TRBV10-3|few
TGTGCCATCAGTGAGCCGGGACAGAGGAGAGAGACCCAGTACTTC
CAISEPGQRRETQYF
>NA|TRBJ1-3|TRBV6-1|few
TGTGCCAGCAGTGAAGCCCGGGTTGGAAACACCATATATTTT
CASSEARVGNTIYF
>NA|TRBJ2-1|TRBV29-1|many
TGCAGCGTTCATGGCGGGAATCCCCCCAATGAGCAGTTCTTC
CSVHGGNPPNEQFF
>NA|TRBJ2-3|TRBV24-1|few
TGTGCCACCAGTGACCCTCGAGGACGGTACCACACAGATACGCAGTATTTT
CATSDPRGRYHTDTQYF
>NA|TRBJ2-5|TRBV4-1|few
TGCGCCAGCAGCCACGCAGGGTGGGAGACCCAGTACTTC
CASSHAGWETQYF
>TRBD2|TRBJ2-7|TRBV10-3|NA
TGTGCCATCAGTGAGTCGGCTAGCGGAAAATACGAGCAGTACTTC
CAISESASGKYEQYF
>NA|TRBJ2-7|TRBV18|few
TGTGCCAGCTCACCACAGACTTCCTCTAGTACCCCCTACGAGCAGTACTTC
CASSPQTSSSTPYEQYF